Below are 9 T cell receptor beta chains sequenced from a single sample in a study of shared clonotypes between healthy human individuals. Clones were sequenced by immunoSEQ multiplex PCR, and TCRdb holds only the in-frame ones, with some missing. The table includes over a million clones, more than 60% detected once. Sequencing was carried out using memory CD4+ T cells sorted from blood. Noted subset: CD45RA-negative fraction. These receptors were collected from a man between 18 and 35 years old in good health.

The chain employs TRBV9 and TRBJ2-1; 11 bases line up with TRBD2. Germline V gene lookup returns CDR1 SGDLS and CDR2 YYNGEE. The CDR3 is made up of 16 amino acids. V trimming: 4 bases; J trimming: 12 bases; junction bases outside the gene matches: 15. In nucleotides, the CDR3 is TGTGCCAGCAGCCCACATAGGGGACTAGCGGCCTTCGGGCAGTTCTTC. Protein: CASSPHRGLAAFGQFF.

Only one count was recorded for this clone. The rearrangement links TRBV28 to TRBJ2-1; no clear D gene. From germline, CDR1 is MDHEN and CDR2 SYDVKM. Trimming cost V 4 bases and J 6 bases, with 7 bases left between them. The CDR3 covers 12 residues. Here the CDR3 reads CASSSSSNEQFF. CDR3 DNA sequence: TGTGCCAGCAGTTCCTCGTCCAATGAGCAGTTCTTC.

The gene calls are TRBV7-2 and TRBJ2-5, with D maybe TRBD1 (6 bases). In germline, CDR1 is SGHTA, CDR2 FQGNSA. Trimming cost V 5 bases and J 4 bases, with 14 bases left between them. This CDR3 contains 14 residues. CDR3 region: CASSAGSGVETQYF. CDR3 nucleotides: TGTGCCAGCAGCGCCGGGTCAGGGGTAGAGACCCAGTACTTC.

CDR3 coding DNA: TGTGCCAGCTCACAAGACAGGGGAGGTCCCGTGGCCACTGAAGCTTTCTTT. Encoded protein: CASSQDRGGPVATEAFF. The V call is TRBV18, the J call TRBJ1-1, with 8 positions matching TRBD1. The germline V gene encodes CDR1 KGHSH and CDR2 LQKENI. The CDR3 is made up of 17 amino acids. The V segment lost 4 bases and the J segment 4 bases; nucleotides outside the gene matches: 14.

The rearrangement joins TRBV4-3 to TRBJ2-1; 8 bases line up with TRBD2. With V trimmed by 0 bases and J by 8 bases, 9 bases remained unmatched. The CDR3 covers 16 residues. Germline CDR1 and CDR2: LGHNA and YSLEER. CDR3 sequence reads: CASSQEASGSRYEQFF. The CDR3 DNA is TGCGCCAGCAGCCAAGAGGCCAGCGGGAGTAGGTATGAGCAGTTCTTC.

This clone has a count of ten or more. The chain carries TRBV4-2 and TRBJ2-2, with 9 bases matching TRBD1. CDR1 is LGHNA and CDR2 is YNFKEQ in the germline V gene. This CDR3 region has 17 residues. V lost 0 bases and J lost 4; bases outside the gene matches: 6. The CDR3 is CASSQEGTGKSTGELFF. DNA of the CDR3: TGTGCCAGCAGCCAAGAAGGGACAGGGAAGAGCACCGGGGAGCTGTTTTTT.

This clone was detected only once. The V call is TRBV9, the J call TRBJ2-7, with D uncertain. Germline V CDR1 and CDR2: SGDLS, YYNGEE. This CDR3 comprises 13 residues. V lost 0 bases and J 5 bases, leaving 9 bases between the germline ends. This CDR3 reads CASSVDHWDEQYF. DNA for the CDR3: TGTGCCAGCAGCGTAGATCATTGGGACGAGCAGTACTTC.

V and J are TRBV9 and TRBJ1-6; 8 bases line up with TRBD1. Germline V CDR1 and CDR2: SGDLS, YYNGEE. This CDR3 is 15 amino acids long. J lost 9 bases, V lost 0 bases, and 5 bases had no gene match. CDR3 DNA sequence: TGTGCCAGCAGCGTAGGACAGGGGATCGGTTCACCCCTCCACTTT. This codes for CASSVGQGIGSPLHF.

This sequence joins TRBV4-1 and TRBJ2-3; no definite D call. The germline V gene encodes CDR1 MGHRA and CDR2 YSYEKL. This CDR3 has 16 amino acids. The V end was cut by 1 base, the J end by 2 bases, with 13 bases between. The DNA of the CDR3 is TGCGCCAGCAGCCAAGTAAATCTTGTAGACACAGATACGCAGTATTTT. Its translation is CASSQVNLVDTDTQYF.